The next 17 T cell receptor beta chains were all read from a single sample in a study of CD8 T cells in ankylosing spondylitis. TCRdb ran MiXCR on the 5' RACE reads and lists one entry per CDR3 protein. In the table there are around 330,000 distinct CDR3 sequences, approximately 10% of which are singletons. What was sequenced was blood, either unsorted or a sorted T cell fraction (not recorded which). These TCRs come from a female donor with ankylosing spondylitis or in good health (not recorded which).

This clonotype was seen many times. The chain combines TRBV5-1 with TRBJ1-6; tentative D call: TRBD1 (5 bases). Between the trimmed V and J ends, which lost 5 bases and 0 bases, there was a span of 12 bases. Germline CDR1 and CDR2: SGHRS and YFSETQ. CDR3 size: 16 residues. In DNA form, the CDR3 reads TGCGCCAGCAGTTACCAGGGAAACTCCTATAATTCACCCCTCCACTTT. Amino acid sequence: CASSYQGNSYNSPLHF.

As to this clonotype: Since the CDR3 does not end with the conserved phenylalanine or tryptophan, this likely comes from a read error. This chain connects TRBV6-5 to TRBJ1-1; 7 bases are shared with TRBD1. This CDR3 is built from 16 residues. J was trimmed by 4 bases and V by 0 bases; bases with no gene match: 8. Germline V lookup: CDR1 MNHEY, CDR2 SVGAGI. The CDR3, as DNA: TGTGCCAGCAGTTACTCGAGGGTACAGGGGTCCACTGAAGCTTTCTAT. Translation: CASSYSRVQGSTEAFY.

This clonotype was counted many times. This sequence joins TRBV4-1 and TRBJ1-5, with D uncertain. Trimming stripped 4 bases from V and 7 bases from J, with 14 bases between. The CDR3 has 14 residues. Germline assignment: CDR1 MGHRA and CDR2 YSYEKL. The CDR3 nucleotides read TGCGCCAGCAGCCGAGAGACGGGCACCCAGCCCCAGCATTTT. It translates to CASSRETGTQPQHF.

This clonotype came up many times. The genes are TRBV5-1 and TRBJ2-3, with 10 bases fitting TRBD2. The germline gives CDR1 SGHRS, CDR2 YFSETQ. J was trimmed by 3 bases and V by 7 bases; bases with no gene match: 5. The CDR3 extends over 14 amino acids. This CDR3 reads CASGAGGVTDTQYF. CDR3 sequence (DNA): TGCGCCAGCGGAGCGGGGGGGGTTACAGATACGCAGTATTTT.

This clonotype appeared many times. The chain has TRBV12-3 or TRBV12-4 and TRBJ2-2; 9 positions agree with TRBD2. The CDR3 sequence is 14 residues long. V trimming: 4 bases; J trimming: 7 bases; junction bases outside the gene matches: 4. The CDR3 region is CASSSSGANGELFF. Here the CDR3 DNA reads TGTGCCAGCAGTTCTAGCGGGGCAAACGGGGAGCTGTTTTTT.

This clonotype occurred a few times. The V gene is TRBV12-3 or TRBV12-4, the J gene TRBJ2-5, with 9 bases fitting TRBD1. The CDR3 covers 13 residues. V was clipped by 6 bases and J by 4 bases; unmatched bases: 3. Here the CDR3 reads CASSSGQGETQYF. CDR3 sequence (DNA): TGTGCCAGCAGCTCGGGACAGGGAGAGACCCAGTACTTC.

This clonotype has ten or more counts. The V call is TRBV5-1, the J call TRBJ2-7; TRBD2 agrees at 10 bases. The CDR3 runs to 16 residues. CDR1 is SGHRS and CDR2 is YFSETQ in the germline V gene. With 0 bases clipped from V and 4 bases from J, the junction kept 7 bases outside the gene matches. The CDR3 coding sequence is TGCGCCAGCAGCTTGGTGGCTAGCGGGAGCTATTACGAGCAGTACTTC. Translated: CASSLVASGSYYEQYF.

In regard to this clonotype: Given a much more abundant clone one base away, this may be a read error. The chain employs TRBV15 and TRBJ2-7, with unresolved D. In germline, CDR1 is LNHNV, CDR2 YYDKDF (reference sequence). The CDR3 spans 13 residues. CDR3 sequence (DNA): TGTGCCACCAGCAGACGCTCCTCCTACGAGCAGCACTTC. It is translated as CATSRRSSYEQHF.

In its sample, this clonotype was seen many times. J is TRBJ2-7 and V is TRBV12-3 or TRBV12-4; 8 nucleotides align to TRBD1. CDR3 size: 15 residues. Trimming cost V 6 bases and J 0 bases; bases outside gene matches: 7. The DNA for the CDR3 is TGTGCCAGCAGCGACAGACAGGGGAGCTCCTACGAGCAGTACTTC. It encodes CASSDRQGSSYEQYF.

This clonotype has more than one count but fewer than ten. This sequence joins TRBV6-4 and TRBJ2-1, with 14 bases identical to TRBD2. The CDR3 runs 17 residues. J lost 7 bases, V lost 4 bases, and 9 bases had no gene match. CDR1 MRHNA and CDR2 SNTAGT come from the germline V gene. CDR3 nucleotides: TGTGCCAGCAGTGCCCCCCGACTAGCGGGGGGGCATAATGAGCAGTTCTTC. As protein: CASSAPRLAGGHNEQFF.

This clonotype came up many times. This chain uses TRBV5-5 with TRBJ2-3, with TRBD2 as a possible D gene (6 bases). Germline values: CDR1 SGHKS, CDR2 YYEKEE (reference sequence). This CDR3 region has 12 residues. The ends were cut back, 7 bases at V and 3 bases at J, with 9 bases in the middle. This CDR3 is CASGGETDTQYF. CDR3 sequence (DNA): TGTGCCAGCGGAGGGGAGACAGATACGCAGTATTTT.

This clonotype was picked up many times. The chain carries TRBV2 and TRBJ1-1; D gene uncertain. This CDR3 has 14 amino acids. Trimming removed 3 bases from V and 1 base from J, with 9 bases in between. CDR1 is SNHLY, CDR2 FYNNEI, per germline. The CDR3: CASSDTEPNTEAFF. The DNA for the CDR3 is TGTGCCAGCAGTGATACGGAACCGAACACTGAAGCTTTCTTT.

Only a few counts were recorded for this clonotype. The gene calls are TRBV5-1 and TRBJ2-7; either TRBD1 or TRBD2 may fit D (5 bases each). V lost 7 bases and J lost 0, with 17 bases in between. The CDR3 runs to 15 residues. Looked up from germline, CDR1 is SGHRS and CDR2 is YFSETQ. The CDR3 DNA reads TGCGCCAGCCGGGGCTCCTGGACGAGCTCCTACGAGCAGTACTTC. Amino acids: CASRGSWTSSYEQYF.

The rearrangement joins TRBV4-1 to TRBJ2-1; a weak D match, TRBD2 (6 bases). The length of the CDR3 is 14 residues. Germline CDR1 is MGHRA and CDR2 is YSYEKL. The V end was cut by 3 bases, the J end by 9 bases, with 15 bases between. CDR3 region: CASSHGGEWGEQFF. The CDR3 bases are TGCGCCAGCAGCCACGGCGGGGAATGGGGTGAGCAGTTCTTC.

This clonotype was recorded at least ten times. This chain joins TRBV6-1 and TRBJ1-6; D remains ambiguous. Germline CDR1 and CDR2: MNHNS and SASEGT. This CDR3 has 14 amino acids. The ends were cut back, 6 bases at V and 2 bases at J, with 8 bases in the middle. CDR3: CASSSSPYNSPLHF. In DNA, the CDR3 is TGTGCCAGCAGCTCCAGCCCCTATAATTCACCCCTCCACTTT.

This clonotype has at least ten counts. The CDR3 coding sequence is TGCAGCGTTGAATACAGGGTGAAAGGCGAGCAGTACTTC. Translated: CSVEYRVKGEQYF. The chain couples TRBV29-1 to TRBJ2-7; possibly TRBD1 for D (6 bases). Germline V CDR1 and CDR2: SQVTM, ANQGSEA. V lost 2 bases, J lost 6 bases, and 14 bases lay in between. The length of the CDR3 is 13 residues.

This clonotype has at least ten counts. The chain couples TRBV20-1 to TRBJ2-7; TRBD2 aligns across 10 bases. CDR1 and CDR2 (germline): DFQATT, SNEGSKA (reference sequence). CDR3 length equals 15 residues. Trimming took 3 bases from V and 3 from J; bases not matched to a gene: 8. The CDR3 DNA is TGCAGTGCTAGTCCCACTAGCGGGGATCACTACGAGCAGTACTTC. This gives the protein CSASPTSGDHYEQYF.